The source of this T cell receptor (beta chain) is a study of T cells after yellow fever vaccination. V lost 9 bases and J 2 bases, leaving 10 bases between the germline ends. The CDR3 has 12 residues. Germline CDR1 ENHRY, CDR2 SYGVKD. About this clonotype: What it recognizes is unknown.

The study, taken as a whole, reports: Contaminating bulk clonotypes could be abundant in FACS-sorted repertoires. A large majority of primary-vaccination clones showed up again after the booster (roughly 96% CD4, around 88% CD8).

In making TCR cDNA, 5'RACE template switching added a universal primer site and UMIs to it. TCRdb processed the 5' RACE reads anew with MiXCR; each CDR3 protein has one entry. This table has approximately 510,000 distinct CDR3 sequences, 20% to 25% appearing once. The sequence was collected from a man aged 18 to 30 who received the YFV17D yellow fever vaccine. The chain is built from TRBV10-3 and TRBJ1-2, with D maybe TRBD1 (5 bases). This sample comprised PBMCs, obtained less than 25 days after the first yellow fever vaccination. CDR3 in amino acids: CAMGRTNYGYTF. In DNA, the CDR3 is TGTGCCATGGGTCGGACAAACTATGGCTACACCTTC.